This TCR beta chain was sequenced for a study of regulatory T cells in long-lasting Graves disease. Building the TCR beta libraries relied on iRepertoire HTBI primers, and CDR3 regions underwent Arm-PCR. TCRdb reprocessed the multiplex PCR reads with MiXCR, giving one entry per CDR3 protein. The repertoire holds 500,000 or so distinct CDR3 sequences, around 16% seen once, with just under 25% in the top ten. The table lists this clonotype with a few counts. Time point in this sample: newly diagnosed GD, antithyroid drugs for less than 3 months. There was RNA extracted from PBMCs, and the TCR library was made from it. The CDR3 runs to 16 residues. Trimming left V 4 bases short and J 0 bases short, with 15 bases between. Germline V gene data show CDR1 as ENHRY and CDR2 as SYGVKD. The data also belong to a second study, concerning T cells in Graves' hyperthyroidism and ophthalmopathy.

The source of this sequence is a woman in her forties or fifties with Graves disease. The sequenced sample was peripheral blood mononuclear cells (PBMCs), obtained at new diagnosis, from a patient treated with antithyroid drugs. V usage is TRBV10-3 and J usage is TRBJ1-2; D is undetermined. The CDR3 DNA is TGTGCCATCAGTGTGGAGCGTATACCAGCTAACTATGGCTACACCTTC. It translates to CAISVERIPANYGYTF.